A single sample gave rise to the 28 T cell receptor beta chains below, sequenced in a study of Ad26.COV2.S vaccination and SARS-CoV-2 variants. Stated treatment: about 20 received Ad26.COV2.S at low or high dose, single or two shots; five or six received placebo; per-sample allocation not given. Each sample was drawn 63 days after the first injection (of vaccine or placebo). The protocol was immunoSEQ multiplex PCR, while the TCRdb copy is restricted to in-frame clones and leaves out a portion. This table holds about 470,000 clones, about 90% found once. The sequences come from peripheral blood, collected in a trial of Ad26.COV2.S vaccine versus placebo. These receptors were taken from a person between 18 and 65 years old who received the Ad26.COV2.S COVID-19 vaccine or a placebo.

The sample holds a few counts of this clone. The V and J genes are TRBV19 and TRBJ1-1, with 9 bases lining up with TRBD1. This CDR3 has 16 amino acids. Germline V lookup: CDR1 LNHDA, CDR2 SQIVND (reference sequence). After removal of 2 bases from V and 2 bases from J, the junction contained 6 bases not matched to a gene. The CDR3 loop reads CASSILGTGSNTEAFF. The CDR3, as DNA: TGTGCCAGTAGTATACTGGGGACAGGGTCCAACACTGAAGCTTTCTTT.

V and J are TRBV28 and TRBJ2-7; TRBD2 might be the D (5 bases). This CDR3 is 14 amino acids long. Germline V gives CDR1 MDHEN, CDR2 SYDVKM. Trimming cost V 4 bases and J 2 bases, with 12 bases left between them. The CDR3 sequence: CASSYNTSPYEQYF. The DNA for the CDR3 is TGTGCCAGCAGTTATAATACTAGTCCCTACGAGCAGTACTTC.

The J gene is TRBJ2-7, the V gene TRBV6-5; D is possibly TRBD1 (5 bases). CDR1 is MNHEY and CDR2 is SVGAGI in the germline V gene. The CDR3 contains 14 residues. The V gene lost 6 bases and the J gene lost 2 bases, with 14 bases spanning the gap. The CDR3 here is CASRPSGFTYEQYF. The CDR3 nucleotides read TGTGCCAGCAGACCTTCAGGGTTCACCTACGAGCAGTACTTC.

The chain combines TRBV7-9 with TRBJ2-7; 9 nucleotides align to TRBD2. CDR3 length: 14 amino acids. Germline CDR1 and CDR2: SEHNR and FQNEAQ (reference sequence). V trimming: 5 bases; J trimming: 0 bases; junction bases outside the gene matches: 2. CDR3 nucleotides: TGTGCCAGCAGCCCTAGCGGGAACTCCTACGAGCAGTACTTC. This sequence encodes CASSPSGNSYEQYF.

The chain couples TRBV15 to TRBJ2-7; D gene ambiguous. The CDR3 runs 13 residues. Trimming removed 1 base at V and 4 bases at J, with 8 bases between. CDR1 and CDR2 from the germline V gene are LNHNV and YYDKDF (reference sequence). The CDR3 here is CATSRALKYEQYF. CDR3 bases: TGTGCCACCAGCAGAGCGTTAAAATACGAGCAGTACTTC.

The CDR3: CSAFERELRFF. The CDR3 DNA reads TGCAGTGCTTTTGAACGGGAGCTTCGGTTCTTC. The V call is TRBV20-1, the J call TRBJ2-1; D possibly corresponds to TRBD2 (6 bases). The CDR3 has 11 residues. Trimming took off 5 bases at V and 15 bases at J, with 17 bases between the two ends. The germline gives CDR1 DFQATT, CDR2 SNEGSKA (reference sequence).

V and J are TRBV19 and TRBJ1-6; D uncertain. CDR3 size: 15 residues. V lost 3 bases, J lost 7 bases, and 13 bases lay in between. Germline V gene lookup returns CDR1 LNHDA and CDR2 SQIVND (reference sequence). CDR3 nucleotide sequence: TGTGCCAGTAGTATTGTTTCGGGAGCAAATTCACCCCTCCACTTT. Amino acid sequence: CASSIVSGANSPLHF.

This clone was seen a single time. The gene calls are TRBV27 and TRBJ1-5; 8 nucleotides agree with TRBD1. Germline V gene lookup returns CDR1 MNHEY and CDR2 SMNVEV (reference sequence). CDR3 length: 14 residues. V lost 2 bases, J lost 6 bases, and 3 bases stayed unmatched. In DNA, the CDR3 is TGTGCCAGCAGTTTAGGACAGGGCACTCAGCCCCAGCATTTT. Its protein is CASSLGQGTQPQHF.

CDR3 loop: CASSQDLAEQFF. CDR3 in DNA: TGTGCCAGCAGCCAAGATCTAGCGGAGCAGTTCTTC. The chain uses TRBV3-1 (or the pseudogene TRBV3-2) and TRBJ2-1; TRBD2 might be the D (6 bases). Germline CDR1 LGHDT, CDR2 YNNKEL (reference sequence). The V gene lost 0 bases and the J gene lost 10 bases, with 7 bases spanning the gap. The CDR3 loop spans 12 amino acids.

The table lists this clone with a few counts. CDR3 sequence (DNA): TGTGCCAGCAGTTTAGCTCTGGAAACCGGGGAGCTGTTTTTT. Amino acid sequence: CASSLALETGELFF. This chain connects TRBV28 to TRBJ2-2; D is unresolved. The CDR3 is 14 amino acids. V was cut by 2 bases and J by 5 bases, with 9 bases left in between. Germline values: CDR1 MDHEN, CDR2 SYDVKM. Full variable domain (missing parts from reference TRBV28 and TRBJ2-2): DVKVTQSSRYLVKRTGEKVFLECVQDMDHENMFWYRQDPGLGLRLIYFSYDVKMKEKGDIPEGYSVSREKKERFSLILESASTNQTSMYLCASSLALETGELFFGEGSRLTVL.

The chain employs TRBV11-2 and TRBJ2-3; TRBD2 matches 7 bases. Trimming at V came to 0 bases and at J to 0 bases, leaving 9 bases not matched to a gene. The germline CDR1 and CDR2 sequences are SGHAT and FQNNGV. The CDR3 runs 18 residues. In DNA, the CDR3 is TGTGCCAGCAGCTTAGATGATAGCGGGTCTTTTAGCACAGATACGCAGTATTTT. This codes for CASSLDDSGSFSTDTQYF. Based on the CDR3 plus reference TRBV11-2 and TRBJ2-3, the full variable domain is EAGVAQSPRYKIIEKRQSVAFWCNPISGHATLYWYQQILGQGPKLLIQFQNNGVVDDSQLPKDRFSAERLKGVDSTLKIQPAKLEDSAVYLCASSLDDSGSFSTDTQYFGPGTRLTVL.

The genes are TRBV4-2 and TRBJ2-7; D uncertain. Deletions cut 0 bases from V and 4 bases from J, with 4 bases between. Per the germline V gene, CDR1 is LGHNA and CDR2 is YNFKEQ. The CDR3 length is 12 residues. CDR3 loop: CASSQEGYEQYF. CDR3 in DNA: TGTGCCAGCAGCCAAGAGGGGTACGAGCAGTACTTC.

The chain is built from TRBV7-2 and TRBJ2-4; 7 bases match TRBD1. CDR1 and CDR2 (germline): SGHTA, FQGNSA. CDR3 length equals 15 residues. With 5 bases clipped from V and 0 bases from J, the junction kept 4 bases outside the gene matches. The DNA for the CDR3 is TGTGCCAGCAGCGCGGACAGGCTAGCCAAAAACATTCAGTACTTC. This encodes CASSADRLAKNIQYF.

A remark on this clone: Other DNA sequences within the sample encode an identical CDR3. Here the CDR3 reads CASSLQGYEQYF. The CDR3 DNA reads TGCGCCAGCAGCTTACAGGGGTACGAGCAGTACTTC. The chain combines TRBV5-1 with TRBJ2-7, with 7 bases matching TRBD1. There are 12 residues in the CDR3. CDR1 is SGHRS and CDR2 is YFSETQ in the germline V gene. Losses at the gene ends were 2 bases for V and 4 bases for J; bases not matched to a gene: 0.

The chain uses TRBV5-1 and TRBJ2-1; D perhaps matches TRBD2 (5 bases). This CDR3 contains 13 residues. The V end was cut by 5 bases, the J end by 8 bases, with 14 bases between. Germline assignment: CDR1 SGHRS and CDR2 YFSETQ. The CDR3 DNA reads as TGCGCCAGCAGTGCGTTCTCGAGGGATGAGCAGTTCTTC. Its translation: CASSAFSRDEQFF.

This clone was counted ten times or more. The chain links TRBV19 to TRBJ2-7, with 9 positions matching TRBD2. Germline V gene lookup returns CDR1 LNHDA and CDR2 SQIVND (reference sequence). V shed 6 bases, J shed 2 bases, and the junction held 8 bases outside the gene matches. This CDR3 comprises 15 residues. This chain's CDR3 is CASRGMASGTYEQYF. CDR3 DNA sequence: TGTGCCAGTAGGGGGATGGCTAGCGGGACCTACGAGCAGTACTTC.

V usage is TRBV15 and J usage is TRBJ2-7, with TRBD1 matching over 9 bases. CDR3 size: 14 residues. With 0 bases clipped from V and 3 bases from J, the junction kept 0 bases outside the gene matches. Per germline, CDR1 LNHNV and CDR2 YYDKDF (reference sequence). DNA of the CDR3: TGTGCCACCAGCAGAGAGGGACAGGGCTACGAGCAGTACTTC. Amino acids: CATSREGQGYEQYF.

The V and J genes are TRBV7-8 and TRBJ2-7, with TRBD1 matching over 10 bases. Germline CDR1 is SGHVS and CDR2 is FQNEAQ. V lost 5 bases and J lost 5; bases outside the gene matches: 3. The length of the CDR3 is 13 residues. The CDR3 sequence is CASSRDRGHEQYF. The CDR3 DNA is TGTGCCAGCAGCCGGGACAGGGGACACGAGCAGTACTTC.

The chain joins TRBV27 to TRBJ1-5; no firm D call. The CDR3 covers 15 residues. V lost 6 bases, J lost 4 bases, and 16 bases lay in between. CDR1 is MNHEY and CDR2 is SMNVEV in the germline V gene (reference sequence). DNA of the CDR3: TGTGCCAGCAGACCTTATTTGGGCGGTAATCAGCCCCAGCATTTT. This sequence encodes CASRPYLGGNQPQHF.

This clone was counted a single time. The chain joins TRBV4-2 to TRBJ2-1; a possible D gene is TRBD2 (6 bases). The CDR3 length is 14 residues. CDR1 is LGHNA and CDR2 is YNFKEQ in the germline V gene. Trimming stripped 6 bases from V and 1 base from J, with 10 bases between. The chain's CDR3 is CASRGGMSYNEQFF. The CDR3 DNA reads TGTGCCAGCAGGGGGGGTATGTCCTACAATGAGCAGTTCTTC.

The chain employs TRBV5-1 and TRBJ2-3, with D hard to call. This CDR3 has 16 residues. The germline CDR1 and CDR2 sequences are SGHRS and YFSETQ. V shed 0 bases and J shed 0 bases, with 11 bases lying between them. The CDR3 here is CASSLGIGPSTDTQYF. The DNA of the CDR3 is TGCGCCAGCAGCTTGGGGATAGGCCCTAGCACAGATACGCAGTATTTT.

The chain joins TRBV19 to TRBJ2-1; 13 bases fit TRBD2. The CDR3 spans 16 residues. V dropped 6 bases and J dropped 4; count of bases not matched to a gene: 6. Germline V gives CDR1 LNHDA, CDR2 SQIVND (reference sequence). The CDR3 spells CASSRGLAGEYNEQFF. CDR3 sequence (DNA): TGTGCCAGTAGCAGAGGACTAGCGGGGGAGTACAATGAGCAGTTCTTC.

The genes are TRBV6-6 and TRBJ1-5, with D tentatively TRBD1 (5 bases). The V end was cut by 10 bases, the J end by 5 bases, with 15 bases between. This CDR3 is 13 amino acids long. Germline lookup yields CDR1 MNHNY and CDR2 SVGAGI (reference sequence). The CDR3 region has the DNA TGTGCCACTCAGGGTCCCGGGGATCAGCCCCAGCATTTT. It encodes CATQGPGDQPQHF.

The chain combines TRBV11-1 with TRBJ2-7; D is undetermined. The germline V gene has CDR1 SGHAT and CDR2 FQDESV (reference sequence). V shed 5 bases and J shed 4 bases, with 12 bases lying between them. The CDR3 has 13 residues. The DNA of the CDR3 is TGTGCCAGCAGCCACCAGGTAGGGTACGAGCAGTACTTC. It yields the protein CASSHQVGYEQYF.

The genes are TRBV5-1 and TRBJ2-1, with 11 bases that match TRBD2. The CDR3 covers 17 residues. V shed 0 bases, J shed 8 bases, and the junction held 10 bases outside the gene matches. CDR1 and CDR2 (germline): SGHRS, YFSETQ. DNA of the CDR3: TGCGCCAGCAGCTTGGTACGACTAGCGGGGACTGTGGATGAGCAGTTCTTC. Protein: CASSLVRLAGTVDEQFF.

V and J are TRBV28 and TRBJ2-7, with D perhaps being TRBD1 or TRBD2 (5 bases each). The CDR3 consists of 15 residues. V was pared by 6 bases and J by 5 bases, with 20 bases between. Germline V gives CDR1 MDHEN, CDR2 SYDVKM. The CDR3 protein is CASRTGTADRDEQYF. In DNA, the CDR3 is TGTGCCAGCAGGACCGGGACCGCTGACCGGGACGAGCAGTACTTC.

The rearrangement links TRBV5-1 to TRBJ1-5; tentative D call: TRBD1 (5 bases). Germline V lookup: CDR1 SGHRS, CDR2 YFSETQ. The ends were cut back, 4 bases at V and 0 bases at J, with 8 bases in the middle. This CDR3 comprises 14 residues. The CDR3 nucleotides read TGCGCCAGCAGCCCGACAGATAGCAATCAGCCCCAGCATTTT. The encoded protein is CASSPTDSNQPQHF. Supplemented by reference TRBV5-1 and TRBJ1-5, the full variable domain reads KAGVTQTPRYLIKTRGQQVTLSCSPISGHRSVSWYQQTPGQGLQFLFEYFSETQRNKGNFPGRFSGRQFSNSRSEMNVSTLELGDSALYLCASSPTDSNQPQHFGDGTRLSIL.

There are a few counts of this clone. The chain employs TRBV7-9 and TRBJ2-7, with 12 bases fitting TRBD2. Germline V gives CDR1 SEHNR, CDR2 FQNEAQ (reference sequence). This CDR3 is 14 amino acids long. V lost 5 bases, J lost 2 bases, and 1 base stayed unmatched. The CDR3 region is CASSGLAGTYEQYF. CDR3 bases: TGTGCCAGCAGCGGACTAGCGGGGACCTACGAGCAGTACTTC.